These T cell receptor beta chains were read from a single sample in a study of response to subunit inactivated influenza vaccine. In TCRdb, the RT-PCR reads were re-called with MiXCR into one record per CDR3 protein. The sample holds about 500,000 distinct CDR3 sequences; approximately 6.9% are singletons and the top ten take about an eighth. The source material was PBMCs from blood, sampled approximately 25 months after vaccination. The receptor set was obtained from a man between 50 and 75 years old who received an inactivated influenza vaccine. Each CDR3 is given with its conserved first and last residue. A D gene is named only where the DNA matches it firmly. Not every row has a clone size; where given, it reads once, few, many or a size class.

d_call clone_size j_call v_call cdr3_nt cdr3_aa
TRBD1 many TRBJ2-5 TRBV12-3/TRBV12-4 TGTGCCAGCAGGGGGGGACAGGGTCTTGTCGAGACCCAGTACTTC CASRGGQGLVETQYF
- few TRBJ2-6 TRBV28 TGTGCCAGCAGCACAGTGGGGGCTGGGGCCAACGTCCTGACTTTC CASSTVGAGANVLTF
- - TRBJ2-1 TRBV7-2 - CASSSRTSGKFFWQFF
- - TRBJ2-7 TRBV7-6 TGTGCCAGCAGCATGACAGGCTTGGGGACCTACGAGCAGTACTTC CASSMTGLGTYEQYF
- many TRBJ2-2 TRBV5-1 TGCGCCAGCAGCCCACAGTCGGGGGTTACCGGGGAGCTGTTTTTT CASSPQSGVTGELFF
- many TRBJ2-7 TRBV7-8 TGTGCCAGCAGCTTTAGTACAGGGAAGTTCTACGAGCAGTACTTC CASSFSTGKFYEQYF
- once TRBJ2-1 TRBV7-2 TGTGCCAGCATGGCGGGGCGCGCGAACAATGAGCAGTTCTTC CASMAGRANNEQFF
- - TRBJ2-2 TRBV20-1 TGCAGTGCTAGACCCACCGGACGCACGAACACCGGGGAGCTGTTTTTT CSARPTGRTNTGELFF
- - TRBJ2-1 TRBV25-1 TGTGCCAGCAGCGGGGGCTCGCTCTACAATGAGCAGTTCTTC CASSGGSLYNEQFF
TRBD1 few TRBJ2-6 TRBV10-2 TGCGCCAGCAGTGAGCCTCCGGGACAGGGTTCTTATCGGGCCAACGTCCTGACTTTC CASSEPPGQGSYRANVLTF
TRBD2 few TRBJ2-1 TRBV20-1 TGCAGTGCTAGAGATTGGTTGGCGGGAGTAATCTACAATGAGCAGTTCTTC CSARDWLAGVIYNEQFF
- few TRBJ1-6 TRBV12-3/TRBV12-4 TGTGCCAGCAGGCACAGATTAACCTATAATTCACCCCTCCACTTT CASRHRLTYNSPLHF
TRBD1 many TRBJ1-1 TRBV5-1 TGCGCCAGCAGCTTTACAGGGGGCCGGAACACTGAAGCTTTCTTT CASSFTGGRNTEAFF
TRBD1 - TRBJ1-1 TRBV10-3 TGTGCCACAAGGGGACAGGACACTGAAGCTTTCTTT CATRGQDTEAFF